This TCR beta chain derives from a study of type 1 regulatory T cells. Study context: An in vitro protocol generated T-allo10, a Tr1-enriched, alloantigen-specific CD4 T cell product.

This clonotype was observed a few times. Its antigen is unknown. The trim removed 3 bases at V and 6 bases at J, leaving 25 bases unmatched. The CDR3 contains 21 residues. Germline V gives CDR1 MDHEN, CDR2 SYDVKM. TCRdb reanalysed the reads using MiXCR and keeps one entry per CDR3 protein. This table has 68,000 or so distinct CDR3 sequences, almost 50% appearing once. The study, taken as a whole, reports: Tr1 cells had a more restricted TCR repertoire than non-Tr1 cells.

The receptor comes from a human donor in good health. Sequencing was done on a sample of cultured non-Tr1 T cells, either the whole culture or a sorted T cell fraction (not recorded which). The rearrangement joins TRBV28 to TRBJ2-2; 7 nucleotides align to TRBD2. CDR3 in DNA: TGTGCCAGCAGTTTTCCCCTGGGTAGTCGGAGACTAGCATCTTCATCCGGGGAGCTGTTTTTT. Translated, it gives CASSFPLGSRRLASSSGELFF.